Listed below are T cell receptor beta chains from one sample, sequenced in a study of metastatic and nonmetastatic thyroid tumors. TCRdb re-analyzed the PCR reads using MiXCR. The sample records around 6,700 clones, approximately 37% being singletons. The sample was adjacent normal tissue. These receptor sequences come from a female donor with papillary thyroid cancer or a benign thyroid nodule (not recorded which). Some clones in this sample may be carry-over from other donors' samples. The CDR3 runs from the conserved cysteine through the conserved F or W. A D gene is named only where the DNA matches it firmly. Where a row states a size, it is once, few, many or the class of an expanded clone; other rows omit it.

TRBV20-1,-,TRBJ1-1,TRBD1,CSAERQGRTEAFF,TGCAGTGCTGAAAGACAGGGGAGGACTGAAGCTTTCTTT
TRBV20-1,-,TRBJ2-7,-,CSARDQSYEQYF,TGCAGTGCTAGAGATCAGAGCTACGAGCAGTACTTC
TRBV11-2,-,TRBJ2-2,-,CASSPRPGTVTGELFF,TGTGCCAGCAGCCCTCGTCCCGGGACGGTGACCGGGGAGCTGTTTTTT
TRBV10-3,large,TRBJ2-2,-,CAISESDTGELFF,TGTGCCATCAGTGAGTCCGACACCGGGGAGCTGTTTTTT
TRBV12-3/TRBV12-4,few,TRBJ2-1,TRBD1,CASGTGRSNEQFF,TGTGCCAGCGGGACAGGGAGATCAAATGAGCAGTTCTTC
TRBV7-9,-,TRBJ2-1,-,CASSPKQGGNEQFF,TGTGCCAGCAGCCCGAAACAGGGGGGGAATGAGCAGTTCTTC
TRBV13,once,TRBJ2-3,-,CASSTRQGISSGITDTQYF,TGTGCCAGCAGCACTAGACAGGGGATCTCTAGCGGGATCACAGATACGCAGTATTTT
TRBV6-6,large,TRBJ2-7,TRBD2,CASSYSGASYEQYF,TGTGCCAGCAGTTACAGCGGGGCTTCCTACGAGCAGTACTTC
TRBV12-3/TRBV12-4,-,TRBJ1-2,-,CASIPDRSYGYTF,TGTGCCAGCATCCCAGACAGGAGCTATGGCTACACCTTC
TRBV6-1,few,TRBJ1-6,-,CASILRGNSPLHF,TGTGCCAGCATTCTTCGGGGAAATTCACCCCTCCACTTT
TRBV12-5,-,TRBJ2-1,-,CASGLEPYEQFF,TGTGCTAGTGGTTTGGAACCATATGAGCAGTTCTTC
TRBV7-6,-,TRBJ2-5,-,CASSPLPVGRETQYF,TGTGCCAGCAGCCCACTGCCTGTGGGTCGGGAGACCCAGTACTTC
TRBV11-2,-,TRBJ1-1,-,CASSLNRVNTEAFF,TGTGCCAGCAGCTTAAACAGGGTGAACACTGAAGCTTTCTTT